Below are 27 T cell receptor beta chains sequenced from a single sample in a study of technical replicates of blood from several donors. Measured with immunoSEQ multiplex PCR; TCRdb has only the in-frame clones, and not every one. The top ten clones hold roughly 0.34% of a sample with tens of thousands of clones, 96% of them seen once. Sequencing input: T cells isolated from PBMCs. The source is a human donor in good health.

This rearrangement joins TRBV4-1 to TRBJ2-1; a weak D match, TRBD1 (5 bases). V lost 1 base and J lost 2, with 15 bases in between. The germline gives CDR1 MGHRA, CDR2 YSYEKL. The CDR3 covers 17 residues. The chain's CDR3 is CASSQGLGSGPYNEQFF. In DNA, the CDR3 is TGCGCCAGCAGCCAAGGCCTTGGGTCAGGGCCCTACAATGAGCAGTTCTTC.

The rearrangement joins TRBV7-9 to TRBJ2-7; 11 bases map to TRBD2. Germline assignment: CDR1 SEHNR and CDR2 FQNEAQ (reference sequence). The CDR3 spans 14 residues. V gave up 5 bases and J gave up 5 bases; unmatched junction bases: 5. The CDR3 sequence: CASSALAGVHEQYF. CDR3 bases: TGTGCCAGCAGCGCACTAGCGGGAGTTCACGAGCAGTACTTC.

The rearrangement links TRBV5-4 to TRBJ2-3; TRBD2 matches at 11 bases. The germline V gene encodes CDR1 SGHNT and CDR2 YYREEE (reference sequence). Unmatched junction bases numbered 7, after V lost 4 bases and J lost 3 bases. The CDR3 is made up of 16 amino acids. This CDR3 reads CASSRTSGSITDTQYF. The CDR3 nucleotides are TGTGCCAGCAGCCGAACTAGCGGGAGTATTACAGATACGCAGTATTTT. Combining the CDR3 with reference TRBV5-4 and TRBJ2-3 gives the whole variable domain ETGVTQSPTHLIKTRGQQVTLRCSSQSGHNTVSWYQQALGQGPQFIFQYYREEENGRGNFPPRFSGLQFPNYSSELNVNALELDDSALYLCASSRTSGSITDTQYFGPGTRLTVL.

This chain links TRBV9 with TRBJ1-4; TRBD1 matches at 8 bases. The CDR3 spans 16 residues. CDR1 SGDLS and CDR2 YYNGEE come from the germline V gene. Unmatched junction bases numbered 11, after V lost 3 bases and J lost 7 bases. DNA for the CDR3: TGTGCCAGCAGCGGGACTACCGGACAGGGTTCTGAAAAACTGTTTTTT. This gives the protein CASSGTTGQGSEKLFF.

V and J are TRBV30 and TRBJ1-5, with a tentative D call TRBD1 (6 bases). Germline V gene data show CDR1 as GTSNPN and CDR2 as SVGIG (reference sequence). The CDR3 consists of 14 residues. With 0 bases removed from V and 2 bases from J, the gap between germline ends came to 8 bases. The CDR3 protein is CAWSVQGGNQPQHF. CDR3 sequence (DNA): TGTGCCTGGAGTGTACAGGGCGGCAATCAGCCCCAGCATTTT.

This chain joins TRBV10-3 and TRBJ1-2, with D uncertain. The CDR3 totals 15 residues. Germline CDR1 ENHRY, CDR2 SYGVKD. Trimming stripped 3 bases from V and 0 bases from J, with 11 bases between. CDR3 nucleotide sequence: TGTGCCATCAGTGACCCAACAGATGCTAACTATGGCTACACCTTC. Encoded protein: CAISDPTDANYGYTF.

V is TRBV28 and J is TRBJ1-5; the D gene is possibly TRBD1 (6 bases). The CDR3 runs 15 residues. Between the trimmed V and J ends, which lost 6 bases and 4 bases, there was a span of 16 bases. From germline, CDR1 is MDHEN and CDR2 SYDVKM. The CDR3 spells CASRVGPGVNQPQHF. CDR3 DNA: TGTGCCAGCAGAGTAGGTCCAGGGGTAAATCAGCCCCAGCATTTT.

In nucleotides, the CDR3 is TGTGCCAGCAGCTTCTGGGACCGACAGGGCTTGTACACTGAAGCTTTCTTT. As protein: CASSFWDRQGLYTEAFF. The chain carries TRBV7-2 and TRBJ1-1; 7 nucleotides align to TRBD1. Germline V gene data show CDR1 as SGHTA and CDR2 as FQGNSA. The CDR3 has 17 residues. V was clipped by 3 bases and J by 3 bases; unmatched bases: 13.

In DNA form, the CDR3 reads TGTGCCTGGAGGGACAGTATCATTTCCTTTGGTGAAAAACTGTTTTTT. This codes for CAWRDSIISFGEKLFF. The chain combines TRBV30 with TRBJ1-4, with TRBD1 as a possible D gene (6 bases). The germline gives CDR1 GTSNPN, CDR2 SVGIG (reference sequence). This CDR3 region has 16 residues. Trimming removed 3 bases at V and 7 bases at J, with 21 bases between.

This clone was recorded only once. The chain links TRBV9 to TRBJ1-2, with D possibly matching TRBD1 (6 bases). V was shortened by 0 bases and J by 5 bases, with 17 bases between the two germline ends. This CDR3 contains 16 residues. CDR1 and CDR2 from the germline V gene are SGDLS and YYNGEE. The CDR3 nucleotides read TGTGCCAGCAGCGTAGCTAGCCTCGGGACACTTTATGGCTACACCTTC. Amino acid sequence: CASSVASLGTLYGYTF.

V gene TRBV6-5 combines with J gene TRBJ1-4, with 9 nucleotides matching TRBD1. V shed 6 bases, J shed 0 bases, and the junction held 2 bases outside the gene matches. Germline CDR1 reads MNHEY; CDR2 reads SVGAGI. The CDR3 consists of 15 residues. CDR3 coding DNA: TGTGCCAGCAGGGGACAGGGTTCAACTAATGAAAAACTGTTTTTT. As protein: CASRGQGSTNEKLFF.

This chain connects TRBV30 to TRBJ1-2, with TRBD1 matching 8 bases. Germline CDR1 GTSNPN, CDR2 SVGIG (reference sequence). The CDR3 totals 14 residues. V lost 6 bases to trimming and J lost 5 bases; unmatched junction nucleotides: 11. This chain's CDR3 is CACPGQAQVYGYTF. The CDR3 bases are TGTGCCTGTCCGGGACAGGCTCAAGTTTATGGCTACACCTTC.

The count of this clone is one. The chain uses TRBV7-9 and TRBJ2-7; weak D call: TRBD1 (5 bases). In germline, CDR1 is SEHNR, CDR2 FQNEAQ (reference sequence). V lost 3 bases and J lost 3, with 15 bases in between. The CDR3 runs 15 residues. The DNA for the CDR3 is TGTGCCAGCAGCTTCACCCTTTCAGGACACTACGAGCAGTACTTC. The encoded protein is CASSFTLSGHYEQYF.

The genes are TRBV5-1 and TRBJ2-2; possibly TRBD1 for D (5 bases). CDR1 is SGHRS, CDR2 YFSETQ, per germline. The CDR3 is 14 residues long. The V end was cut by 3 bases, the J end by 5 bases, with 11 bases between. CDR3 DNA sequence: TGCGCCAGCAGCTCCCAGGCAGGGACCGGGGAGCTGTTTTTT. This gives the protein CASSSQAGTGELFF. Using reference TRBV5-1 and TRBJ2-2 for the parts outside the CDR3, the full variable domain is KAGVTQTPRYLIKTRGQQVTLSCSPISGHRSVSWYQQTPGQGLQFLFEYFSETQRNKGNFPGRFSGRQFSNSRSEMNVSTLELGDSALYLCASSSQAGTGELFFGEGSRLTVL.

The CDR3 sequence is CASSPEIGTGHYEQYF. The CDR3 coding sequence is TGTGCCAGCAGCCCGGAAATAGGGACAGGGCATTACGAGCAGTACTTC. This chain connects TRBV7-9 to TRBJ2-7; 9 nucleotides agree with TRBD1. The CDR3 has 16 residues. Germline V gene lookup returns CDR1 SEHNR and CDR2 FQNEAQ (reference sequence). With 5 bases clipped from V and 4 bases from J, the junction kept 12 bases outside the gene matches. The complete variable domain, with remaining parts taken from reference TRBV7-9 and TRBJ2-7, reads DTGVSQNPRHKITKRGQNVTFRCDPISEHNRLYWYRQTLGQGPEFLTYFQNEAQLEKSRLLSDRFSAERPKGSFSTLEIQRTEQGDSAMYLCASSPEIGTGHYEQYFGPGTRLTVT.

This clone was found once. V and J are TRBV28 and TRBJ1-2; D not resolved. V lost 6 bases to trimming and J lost 8 bases, with 16 bases between them. Germline-derived CDR1 and CDR2 are MDHEN and SYDVKM. The CDR3 sequence is 13 residues long. The chain's CDR3 is CASSRSTREGYTF. In DNA form, the CDR3 reads TGTGCCAGCAGCCGATCGACCCGGGAGGGCTACACCTTC.

The chain combines TRBV6-1 with TRBJ2-1; 13 bases align to TRBD2. Trimming at V came to 10 bases and at J to 7 bases, leaving 4 bases not matched to a gene. The CDR3 runs 13 residues. Germline values: CDR1 MNHNS, CDR2 SASEGT. The CDR3 region is CAMTSGRPNEQFF. CDR3 coding DNA: TGTGCCATGACTAGCGGGAGGCCGAATGAGCAGTTCTTC.

This clone was detected only once. The J gene is TRBJ1-4, the V gene TRBV27; D not certain. Deletions cut 8 bases from V and 2 bases from J, with 12 bases between. Germline V lookup: CDR1 MNHEY, CDR2 SMNVEV (reference sequence). The CDR3 spans 14 residues. This chain's CDR3 is CASRLRVTNEKLFF. CDR3 sequence (DNA): TGTGCCAGCCGCCTACGGGTTACTAATGAAAAACTGTTTTTT. The full variable domain, completed using reference TRBV27 and TRBJ1-4, is EAQVTQNPRYLITVTGKKLTVTCSQNMNHEYMSWYRQDPGLGLRQIYYSMNVEVTDKGDVPEGYKVSRKEKRNFPLILESPSPNQTSLYFCASRLRVTNEKLFFGSGTQLSVL.

This chain connects TRBV29-1 to TRBJ2-7, with D possibly matching TRBD1 (6 bases). CDR1 is SQVTM and CDR2 is ANQGSEA in the germline V gene. The CDR3 covers 13 residues. With 8 bases removed from V and 0 bases from J, the gap between germline ends came to 14 bases. The CDR3 spells CSSRDTDSYEQYF. The DNA for the CDR3 is TGCAGCAGCCGGGACACAGACTCCTACGAGCAGTACTTC.

Details on this clone: One end of the junction fails to match germline, which may point to a read error. The gene calls are TRBV7-7 and TRBJ2-1, with TRBD2 as a possible D gene (6 bases). CDR3 length: 13 amino acids. Looked up from germline, CDR1 is SSHAT and CDR2 is FNYEAQ (reference sequence). Here the CDR3 reads CASSLDGGFEQFF. CDR3 sequence (DNA): TGTGCTAGCAGCCTAGACGGAGGGTTTGAGCAGTTCTTC.

V is TRBV27 and J is TRBJ2-1; 10 nucleotides agree with TRBD1. This CDR3 has 16 amino acids. CDR1 is MNHEY and CDR2 is SMNVEV in the germline V gene (reference sequence). The junction had 8 bases not matched to a gene; V was cut back by 1 base and J by 8 bases. CDR3 amino acids: CASSLLSGQGRDEQFF. In DNA, the CDR3 is TGTGCCAGCAGTTTATTGTCGGGACAGGGGAGGGATGAGCAGTTCTTC.

V usage is TRBV25-1 and J usage is TRBJ1-2; 7 nucleotides align to TRBD1. The germline V gene has CDR1 MGHDK and CDR2 SYGVNS. This CDR3 contains 11 residues. V was pared by 7 bases and J by 8 bases, with 4 bases of the junction left unmatched. CDR3 sequence reads: CASNTGVGYTF. CDR3 DNA sequence: TGTGCCAGCAATACAGGGGTCGGCTACACCTTC.

This clone was counted a few times. This sequence joins TRBV6-1 and TRBJ2-5; the match to TRBD2 covers 11 bases. The CDR3 totals 15 residues. Germline-derived CDR1 and CDR2 are MNHNS and SASEGT. V shed 2 bases, J shed 2 bases, and the junction held 1 base outside the gene matches. CDR3 loop: CASSELAGGQETQYF. In DNA form, the CDR3 reads TGTGCCAGCAGTGAACTAGCGGGAGGTCAAGAGACCCAGTACTTC.

V gene TRBV19 combines with J gene TRBJ2-7, with 10 bases that match TRBD1. The CDR3 totals 16 residues. The germline CDR1 and CDR2 sequences are LNHDA and SQIVND (reference sequence). J gave up 1 base and V 3 bases, and 6 bases lay outside the gene matches. The CDR3 region is CASSMTGGSKSYEQYF. CDR3 DNA: TGTGCCAGTAGTATGACAGGGGGCAGTAAATCCTACGAGCAGTACTTC.

The chain is built from TRBV5-1 and TRBJ2-1; the match to TRBD2 covers 12 bases. Germline trimming cut 7 bases from V and 0 bases from J; bases unmatched to any gene: 2. There are 15 residues in the CDR3. The germline gives CDR1 SGHRS, CDR2 YFSETQ. In DNA form, the CDR3 reads TGCGCCAGCCAGACTAGCGGGAGCTCCTACAATGAGCAGTTCTTC. Amino acid sequence: CASQTSGSSYNEQFF.

V and J are TRBV30 and TRBJ2-1; D is uncertain. Trimming left V 2 bases short and J 10 bases short, with 12 bases between. Per germline, CDR1 GTSNPN and CDR2 SVGIG (reference sequence). This CDR3 is built from 12 residues. The CDR3 coding sequence is TGTGCCTGGAGTCCCTCCCGAGCGGAGCAGTTCTTC. Its translation: CAWSPSRAEQFF.

The chain uses TRBV18 and TRBJ2-1; 10 positions match TRBD2. The germline V gene encodes CDR1 KGHSH and CDR2 LQKENI. The V and J ends lost 5 bases and 8 bases, in that order; junction bases with no gene match: 12. The CDR3 extends over 16 amino acids. DNA for the CDR3: TGTGCCAGCTCATTTATAGCGGGAGGAAACTTATATGAGCAGTTCTTC. Its translation is CASSFIAGGNLYEQFF.